Shown below are 21 T cell receptor beta chains from a single sample sequenced in a study of blood T cell repertoires in COVID-19. Profiling relied on immunoSEQ multiplex PCR, and the TCRdb table lists in-frame clones only, not all of them. The sample lists 130,000 to 150,000 clones, roughly 80% occurring once. Sequences were obtained from peripheral blood. These receptors were collected from a human donor with acute or convalescent COVID-19. The donor label of this sample is uncertain.

The V call is TRBV7-8, the J call TRBJ1-2; 7 bases are a match to TRBD1. Germline V gives CDR1 SGHVS, CDR2 FQNEAQ. The CDR3 totals 15 residues. Losses at the gene ends were 1 base for V and 7 bases for J; bases not matched to a gene: 9. CDR3 sequence reads: CASSLEARDSAGYTF. CDR3 nucleotides: TGTGCCAGCAGCTTAGAGGCAAGGGACAGTGCTGGCTACACCTTC.

This clone appeared a single time. The chain couples TRBV19 to TRBJ2-5; 16 bases are shared with TRBD2. Trimming cost V 5 bases and J 1 base; bases outside gene matches: 4. CDR3 length equals 17 residues. Germline V gives CDR1 LNHDA, CDR2 SQIVND (reference sequence). CDR3 nucleotide sequence: TGTGCCAGTAGTGGGACTAGCGGGGGGGCGGTCCAAGAGACCCAGTACTTC. Protein sequence: CASSGTSGGAVQETQYF. The full variable domain, its missing parts supplied by reference TRBV19 and TRBJ2-5, is DGGITQSPKYLFRKEGQNVTLSCEQNLNHDAMYWYRQDPGQGLRLIYYSQIVNDFQKGDIAEGYSVSREKKESFPLTVTSAQKNPTAFYLCASSGTSGGAVQETQYFGPGTRLLVL.

This clone appeared a single time. The V call is TRBV30, the J call TRBJ2-5, with 8 bases matching TRBD2. The CDR3 covers 16 residues. Germline values: CDR1 GTSNPN, CDR2 SVGIG (reference sequence). V lost 3 bases and J lost 4; bases outside the gene matches: 13. CDR3 nucleotide sequence: TGTGCCTGGAGCCCCAGGCCGGGGGGGGCCTCAGAGACCCAGTACTTC. This encodes CAWSPRPGGASETQYF. Looking up the rest from reference TRBV30 and TRBJ2-5 gives the full variable domain: SQTIHQWPATLVQPVGSPLSLECTVEGTSNPNLYWYRQAAGRGLQLLFYSVGIGQISSEVPQNLSASRPQDRQFILSSKKLLLSDSGFYLCAWSPRPGGASETQYFGPGTRLLVL.

The chain has TRBV3-1 (or the pseudogene TRBV3-2) and TRBJ1-1; D not resolved. The CDR3 runs 12 residues. V gave up 3 bases and J gave up 2 bases, with 4 bases separating them. Germline V lookup: CDR1 LGHDT, CDR2 YNNKEL (reference sequence). CDR3 region: CASSHLNTEAFF. The CDR3, as DNA: TGTGCCAGCAGCCACCTTAACACTGAAGCTTTCTTT.

This clone was recorded only once. The chain combines TRBV11-2 with TRBJ2-7, with a weak D call TRBD1 (6 bases). The CDR3 spans 14 residues. The V end was cut by 3 bases, the J end by 3 bases, with 12 bases between. The germline gives CDR1 SGHAT, CDR2 FQNNGV. Written as DNA, the CDR3 is TGTGCCAGCAGCTTCTCGACAGGAGACTACGAGCAGTACGTC. Its protein is CASSFSTGDYEQYV.

V is TRBV6-5 and J is TRBJ2-5; no firm D call. Germline values: CDR1 MNHEY, CDR2 SVGAGI. Trimming took 4 bases from V and 0 from J, leaving 12 bases between them. The CDR3 runs 15 residues. CDR3: CASSSPARNQETQYF. The CDR3 bases are TGTGCCAGCAGTTCCCCCGCCAGGAACCAAGAGACCCAGTACTTC.

The CDR3 loop is CASSDLGGHQPQHF. The CDR3 region has the DNA TGTGCCAGCAGTGATCTGGGGGGGCATCAGCCCCAGCATTTT. The chain employs TRBV2 and TRBJ1-5, with TRBD1 as a possible D gene (6 bases). The CDR3 is 14 amino acids. Germline lookup yields CDR1 SNHLY and CDR2 FYNNEI. Trimming cost V 3 bases and J 5 bases, with 11 bases left between them.

The gene calls are TRBV30 and TRBJ2-5; D gene ambiguous. CDR1 GTSNPN and CDR2 SVGIG come from the germline V gene (reference sequence). This CDR3 contains 13 residues. Trimming removed 0 bases at V and 2 bases at J, with 7 bases between. CDR3 sequence reads: CAWSVLLQETQYF. CDR3 bases: TGTGCCTGGAGTGTACTACTTCAAGAGACCCAGTACTTC.

This clone was seen once. The CDR3, as DNA: TGTGCCAGCAGCTTAGACAGGGGGCTATACAATGAGCAGTTCTTC. It codes for CASSLDRGLYNEQFF. This chain joins TRBV7-3 and TRBJ2-1; 10 bases align to TRBD1. The CDR3 covers 15 residues. With 2 bases clipped from V and 4 bases from J, the junction kept 2 bases outside the gene matches. Germline V CDR1 and CDR2: SGHTA, FQGTGA. Complete variable domain (other parts from reference TRBV7-3 and TRBJ2-1): GAGVSQTPSNKVTEKGKYVELRCDPISGHTALYWYRQSLGQGPEFLIYFQGTGAADDSGLPNDRFFAVRPEGSVSTLKIQRTERGDSAVYLCASSLDRGLYNEQFFGPGTRLTVL.

The gene calls are TRBV5-1 and TRBJ1-5; 8 nucleotides align to TRBD1. This CDR3 region has 15 residues. V trimming: 5 bases; J trimming: 1 base; junction bases outside the gene matches: 5. Germline-derived CDR1 and CDR2 are SGHRS and YFSETQ. The CDR3, as DNA: TGCGCCAGCAGGCTGACAGGGGAAAGCAATCAGCCCCAGCATTTT. It specifies CASRLTGESNQPQHF.

This chain joins TRBV14 and TRBJ2-1; D is uncertain. This CDR3 spans 11 amino acids. Germline loops: CDR1 SGHDN, CDR2 FVKESK. V was shortened by 4 bases and J by 15 bases, with 13 bases between the two germline ends. The CDR3 DNA follows: TGTGCCAGCAGCCTCCGGTCCCCTGGGTTCTTC. Translating it yields CASSLRSPGFF.

The chain links TRBV3-1 (or the pseudogene TRBV3-2) to TRBJ1-2; the match to TRBD1 covers 7 bases. V lost 1 base to trimming and J lost 7 bases; unmatched junction nucleotides: 3. This CDR3 is 13 amino acids long. The germline V gene encodes CDR1 LGHDT and CDR2 YNNKEL (reference sequence). The CDR3 loop reads CASSQVEGAGYTF. The DNA for the CDR3 is TGTGCCAGCAGCCAAGTTGAGGGGGCTGGCTACACCTTC.

The CDR3 sequence is CASSRSSRGEAFF. The CDR3 DNA reads as TGTGCCAGCAGCCGTTCTTCCAGGGGGGAAGCTTTCTTT. The chain links TRBV27 to TRBJ1-1, with 7 bases lining up with TRBD1. The CDR3 length is 13 residues. The germline V gene encodes CDR1 MNHEY and CDR2 SMNVEV (reference sequence). After removal of 6 bases from V and 8 bases from J, the junction contained 9 bases not matched to a gene.

This clone was detected a few times. The chain has TRBV27 and TRBJ2-3, with 10 bases lining up with TRBD1. The germline V gene encodes CDR1 MNHEY and CDR2 SMNVEV (reference sequence). V trimming: 0 bases; J trimming: 2 bases; junction bases outside the gene matches: 5. This CDR3 has 17 amino acids. CDR3 DNA sequence: TGTGCCAGCAGTTTATCGGGGACAGGGGCTCTCACAGATACGCAGTATTTT. It specifies CASSLSGTGALTDTQYF.

The chain is built from TRBV5-1 and TRBJ2-2; 11 bases agree with TRBD1. V gave up 5 bases and J gave up 7 bases; unmatched junction bases: 13. Germline V gene data show CDR1 as SGHRS and CDR2 as YFSETQ. The CDR3 runs to 17 residues. In nucleotides, the CDR3 is TGCGCCAGCAGTTCTACCGGGACAGGGGGTAATAACGGGGAGCTGTTTTTT. It encodes CASSSTGTGGNNGELFF.

The CDR3 here is CASSSRQGAQEAFF. The CDR3 region has the DNA TGCGCCAGCAGCTCACGACAGGGGGCCCAAGAAGCTTTCTTT. V gene TRBV5-1 combines with J gene TRBJ1-1, with 10 bases matching TRBD1. The CDR3 is made up of 14 amino acids. Germline loops: CDR1 SGHRS, CDR2 YFSETQ. Losses at the gene ends were 3 bases for V and 8 bases for J; bases not matched to a gene: 7.

This sequence joins TRBV20-1 and TRBJ1-2; D gene uncertain. The CDR3 is 10 residues long. Germline assignment: CDR1 DFQATT and CDR2 SNEGSKA (reference sequence). With 6 bases removed from V and 9 bases from J, the gap between germline ends came to 11 bases. The CDR3 DNA reads as TGCAGTGCCGGAGGGAGCCGCTACACCTTC. Its translation: CSAGGSRYTF.

The chain has TRBV9 and TRBJ2-2; D possibly corresponds to TRBD1 (5 bases). CDR1 is SGDLS, CDR2 YYNGEE, per germline. The CDR3 covers 16 residues. V lost 3 bases to trimming and J lost 2 bases, with 14 bases between them. CDR3 in DNA: TGTGCCAGCAGCGGACCAGCAGGGTTCAACACCGGGGAGCTGTTTTTT. Translating it yields CASSGPAGFNTGELFF.

J is TRBJ1-4 and V is TRBV5-1, with 11 bases identical to TRBD1. Germline-derived CDR1 and CDR2 are SGHRS and YFSETQ. The V and J ends lost 4 bases and 1 base, in that order; junction bases with no gene match: 6. The CDR3 runs 17 residues. The DNA of the CDR3 is TGCGCCAGCAGCCTAAGGACAGGGGGCGAAACTAATGAAAAACTGTTTTTT. Amino acid sequence: CASSLRTGGETNEKLFF.

J is TRBJ1-1 and V is TRBV10-3; 9 nucleotides match TRBD1. Germline CDR1 and CDR2: ENHRY and SYGVKD. V shed 6 bases, J shed 3 bases, and the junction held 5 bases outside the gene matches. The length of the CDR3 is 14 residues. The CDR3 DNA is TGTGCCATCAGGCCGGGACAGGGACACACTGAAGCTTTCTTT. The encoded protein is CAIRPGQGHTEAFF.

The chain has TRBV4-1 and TRBJ1-1; TRBD1 agrees at 10 bases. Germline V gene sequence: CDR1 MGHRA, CDR2 YSYEKL. The CDR3 has 14 residues. Trimming removed 3 bases from V and 10 bases from J; junction bases left unmatched: 8. The CDR3 coding sequence is TGCGCCAGCAGCCAGTTCGCCCGGACAGGGGGAGCTTTCTTT. Translated: CASSQFARTGGAFF.